The source of this T cell receptor (beta chain) is a study of T cells in Graves' hyperthyroidism and ophthalmopathy. Study details: Peripheral blood draws took place at initial diagnosis, ahead of any treatment.

The hyperthyroidism was newly diagnosed and had lasted under 2 months; the patients were aged 18 to 65. This CDR3 is 14 amino acids long. Germline CDR1 is SGHRS and CDR2 is YFSETQ. V lost 2 bases, J lost 1 base, and 9 bases lay in between. TCR beta CDR3 sequences were amplified from RNA transcripts. Initially, a first-round RT-PCR of the TCR CDR3 employed the HTBI primer set. Using its own MiXCR run on the multiplex PCR reads, TCRdb lists one record per CDR3 protein. This sample has 340,000 or so distinct CDR3 sequences, with about 21% found just once. Sequenced input: blood. The genes are TRBV5-1 and TRBJ1-2; TRBD1 might be the D (5 bases). This TCR was recovered from a woman in her forties or fifties with Graves' hyperthyroidism. CDR3 nucleotides: TGCGCCAGCAGCTTTTCAGGGAGTAACTATGGCTACACCTTC. It specifies CASSFSGSNYGYTF.